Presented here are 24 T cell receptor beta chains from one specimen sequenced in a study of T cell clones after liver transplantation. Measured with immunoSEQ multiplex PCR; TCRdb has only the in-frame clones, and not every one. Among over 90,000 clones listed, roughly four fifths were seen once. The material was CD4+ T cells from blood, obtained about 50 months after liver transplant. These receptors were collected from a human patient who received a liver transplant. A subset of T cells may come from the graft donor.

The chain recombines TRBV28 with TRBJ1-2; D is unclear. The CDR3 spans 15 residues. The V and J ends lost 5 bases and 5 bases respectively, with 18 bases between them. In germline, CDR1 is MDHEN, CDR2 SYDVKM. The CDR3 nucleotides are TGTGCCAGCAGTCCACGAGGAGGGTTTCTTTATGGCTACACCTTC. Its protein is CASSPRGGFLYGYTF.

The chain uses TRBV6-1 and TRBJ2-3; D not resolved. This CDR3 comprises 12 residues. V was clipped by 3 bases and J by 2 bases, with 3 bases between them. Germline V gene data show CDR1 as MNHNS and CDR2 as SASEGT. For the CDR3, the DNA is TGTGCCAGCAGTGACCTCACAGATACGCAGTATTTT. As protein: CASSDLTDTQYF.

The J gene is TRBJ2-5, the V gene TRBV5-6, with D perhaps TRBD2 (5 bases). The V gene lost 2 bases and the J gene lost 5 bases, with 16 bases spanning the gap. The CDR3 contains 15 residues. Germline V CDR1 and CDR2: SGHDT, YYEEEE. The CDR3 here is CASSFETDPGETQYF. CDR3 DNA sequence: TGTGCCAGCAGCTTCGAGACTGATCCGGGGGAGACCCAGTACTTC.

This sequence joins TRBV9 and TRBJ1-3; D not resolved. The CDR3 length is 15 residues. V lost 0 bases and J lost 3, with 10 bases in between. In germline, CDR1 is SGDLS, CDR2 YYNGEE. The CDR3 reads CASSVASNYGNTIYF. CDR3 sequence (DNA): TGTGCCAGCAGCGTAGCATCTAATTATGGAAACACCATATATTTT. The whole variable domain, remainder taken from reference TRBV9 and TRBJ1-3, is DSGVTQTPKHLITATGQRVTLRCSPRSGDLSVYWYQQSLDQGLQFLIQYYNGEERAKGNILERFSAQQFPDLHSELNLSSLELGDSALYFCASSVASNYGNTIYFGEGSWLTVV.

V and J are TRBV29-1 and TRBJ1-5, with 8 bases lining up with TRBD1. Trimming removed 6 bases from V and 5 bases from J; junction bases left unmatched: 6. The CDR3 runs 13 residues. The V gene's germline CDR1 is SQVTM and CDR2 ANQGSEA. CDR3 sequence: CSVLSTGDQPQHF. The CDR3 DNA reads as TGCAGCGTCTTATCGACAGGGGATCAGCCCCAGCATTTT. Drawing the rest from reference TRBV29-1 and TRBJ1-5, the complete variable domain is SAVISQKPSRDICQRGTSLTIQCQVDSQVTMMFWYRQQPGQSLTLIATANQGSEATYESGFVIDKFPISRPNLTFSTLTVSNMSPEDSSIYLCSVLSTGDQPQHFGDGTRLSIL.

CDR3 sequence: CASRAVTVNQPQHF. CDR3 DNA sequence: TGTGCCAGCAGAGCAGTGACAGTCAATCAGCCCCAGCATTTT. The chain joins TRBV6-1 to TRBJ1-5; a possible D gene is TRBD1 (5 bases). The CDR3 consists of 14 residues. Germline CDR1 reads MNHNS; CDR2 reads SASEGT. Trimming stripped 6 bases from V and 3 bases from J, with 12 bases between.

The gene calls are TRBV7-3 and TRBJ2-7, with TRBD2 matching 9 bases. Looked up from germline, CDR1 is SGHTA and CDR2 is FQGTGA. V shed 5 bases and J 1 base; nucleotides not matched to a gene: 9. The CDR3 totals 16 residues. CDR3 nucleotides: TGTGCCAGCAGCATCGATAGCGGGGGCCGTTCCTACGAGCAGTACTTC. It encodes CASSIDSGGRSYEQYF.

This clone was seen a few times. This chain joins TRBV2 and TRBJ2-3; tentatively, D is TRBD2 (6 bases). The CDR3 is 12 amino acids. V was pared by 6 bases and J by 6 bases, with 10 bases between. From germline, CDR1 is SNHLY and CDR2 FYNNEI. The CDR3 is CASSPGGDTQYF. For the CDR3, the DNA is TGTGCCAGCAGCCCCGGAGGGGATACGCAGTATTTT.

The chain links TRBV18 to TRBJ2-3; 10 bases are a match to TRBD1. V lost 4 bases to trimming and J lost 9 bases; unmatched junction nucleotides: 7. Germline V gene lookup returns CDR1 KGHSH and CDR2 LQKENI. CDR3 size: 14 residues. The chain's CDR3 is CASSRGQGGATQYF. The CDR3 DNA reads TGTGCCAGCTCACGAGGACAGGGGGGTGCGACGCAGTATTTT.

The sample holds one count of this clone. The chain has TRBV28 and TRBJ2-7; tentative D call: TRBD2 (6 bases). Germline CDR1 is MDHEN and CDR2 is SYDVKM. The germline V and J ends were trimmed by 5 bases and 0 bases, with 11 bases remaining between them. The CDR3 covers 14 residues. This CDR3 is CASSPGGSSYEQYF. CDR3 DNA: TGTGCCAGCAGTCCAGGAGGGAGCTCCTACGAGCAGTACTTC.

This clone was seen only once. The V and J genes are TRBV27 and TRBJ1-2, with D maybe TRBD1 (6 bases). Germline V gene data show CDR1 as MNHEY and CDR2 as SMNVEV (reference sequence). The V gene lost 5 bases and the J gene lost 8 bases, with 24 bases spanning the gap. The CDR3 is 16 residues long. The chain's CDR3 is CASSHRGTPLWVGYTF. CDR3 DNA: TGTGCCAGCAGTCACAGAGGGACACCTCTATGGGTCGGCTACACCTTC.

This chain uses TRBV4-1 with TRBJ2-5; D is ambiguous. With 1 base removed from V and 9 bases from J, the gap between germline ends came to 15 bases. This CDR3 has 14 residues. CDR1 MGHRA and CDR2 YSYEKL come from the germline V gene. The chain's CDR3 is CASSQVALGGAQYF. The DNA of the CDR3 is TGCGCCAGCAGCCAAGTCGCTCTCGGTGGGGCCCAGTACTTC.

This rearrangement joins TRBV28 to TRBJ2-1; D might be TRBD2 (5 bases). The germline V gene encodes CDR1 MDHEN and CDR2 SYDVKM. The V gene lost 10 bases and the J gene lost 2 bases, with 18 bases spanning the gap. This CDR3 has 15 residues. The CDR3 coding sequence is TGTGCCACGCGTCAGAGCGGTGGGGCCTACAATGAGCAGTTCTTC. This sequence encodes CATRQSGGAYNEQFF.

CDR3 amino acids: CASSLWPSGGSEQFF. The DNA of the CDR3 is TGTGCCAGCAGCTTATGGCCTAGCGGGGGGAGTGAGCAGTTCTTC. V usage is TRBV11-2 and J usage is TRBJ2-1; 11 bases map to TRBD2. CDR1 is SGHAT and CDR2 is FQNNGV in the germline V gene. The V gene end was trimmed by 2 bases and the J gene end by 9 bases; junction bases not matched to a gene: 6. CDR3 length: 15 residues.

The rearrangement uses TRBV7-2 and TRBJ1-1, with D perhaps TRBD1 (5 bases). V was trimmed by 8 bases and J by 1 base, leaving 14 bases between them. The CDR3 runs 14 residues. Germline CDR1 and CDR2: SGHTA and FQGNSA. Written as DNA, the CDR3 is TGTGCCAGCTGTTCAGCGGGGCCGAACACTGAAGCTTTCTTT. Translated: CASCSAGPNTEAFF. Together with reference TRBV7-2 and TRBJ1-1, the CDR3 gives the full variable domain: GAGVSQSPSNKVTEKGKDVELRCDPISGHTALYWYRQSLGQGLEFLIYFQGNSAPDKSGLPSDRFSAERTGGSVSTLTIQRTQQEDSAVYLCASCSAGPNTEAFFGQGTRLTVV.

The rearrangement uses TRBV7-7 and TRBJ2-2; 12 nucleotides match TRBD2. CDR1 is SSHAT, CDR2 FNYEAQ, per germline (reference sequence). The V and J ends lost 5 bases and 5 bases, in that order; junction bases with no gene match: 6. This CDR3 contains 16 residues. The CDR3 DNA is TGTGCCAGCAGCCAACTAGCGGGAGGTTCTACCGGGGAGCTGTTTTTT. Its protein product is CASSQLAGGSTGELFF.

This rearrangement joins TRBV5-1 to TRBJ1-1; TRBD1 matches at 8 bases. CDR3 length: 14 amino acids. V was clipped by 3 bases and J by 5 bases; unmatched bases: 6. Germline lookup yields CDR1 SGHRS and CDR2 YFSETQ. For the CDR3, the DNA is TGCGCCAGCAGCTCTACAGGGGGAAGAACTGAAGCTTTCTTT. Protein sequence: CASSSTGGRTEAFF.

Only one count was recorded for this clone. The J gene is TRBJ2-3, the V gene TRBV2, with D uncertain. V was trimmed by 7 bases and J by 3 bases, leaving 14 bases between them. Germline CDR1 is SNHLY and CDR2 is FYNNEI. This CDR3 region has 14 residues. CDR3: CASIIGPATDTQYF. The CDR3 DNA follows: TGTGCCAGCATTATAGGACCAGCGACAGATACGCAGTATTTT.

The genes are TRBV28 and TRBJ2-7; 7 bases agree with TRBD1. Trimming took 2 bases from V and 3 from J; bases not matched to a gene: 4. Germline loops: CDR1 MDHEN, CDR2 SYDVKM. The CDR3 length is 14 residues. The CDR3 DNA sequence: TGTGCCAGCAGTTTAGTGGGACAGCACTACGAGCAGTACTTC. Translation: CASSLVGQHYEQYF.

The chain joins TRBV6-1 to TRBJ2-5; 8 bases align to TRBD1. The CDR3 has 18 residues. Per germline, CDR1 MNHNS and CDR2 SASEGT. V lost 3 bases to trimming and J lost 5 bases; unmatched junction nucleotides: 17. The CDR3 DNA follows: TGTGCCAGCAGTGAGTTTCACTTGGGGACAGGAGGTGGTGAGACCCAGTACTTC. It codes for CASSEFHLGTGGGETQYF.

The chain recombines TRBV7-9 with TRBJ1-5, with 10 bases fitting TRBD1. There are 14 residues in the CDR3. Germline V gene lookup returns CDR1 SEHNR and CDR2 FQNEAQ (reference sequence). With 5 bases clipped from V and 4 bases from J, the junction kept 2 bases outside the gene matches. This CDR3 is CASSTDRGNQPQHF. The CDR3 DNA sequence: TGTGCCAGCAGCACGGACAGGGGGAATCAGCCCCAGCATTTT. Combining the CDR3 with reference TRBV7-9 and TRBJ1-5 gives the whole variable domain DTGVSQNPRHKITKRGQNVTFRCDPISEHNRLYWYRQTLGQGPEFLTYFQNEAQLEKSRLLSDRFSAERPKGSFSTLEIQRTEQGDSAMYLCASSTDRGNQPQHFGDGTRLSIL.

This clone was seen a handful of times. CDR3 in DNA: TGTGCCAGCAGAGAACAGGGAAGGCGGGAGGGCAGGAATGAGCAGTTCTTC. It is translated as CASREQGRREGRNEQFF. This chain uses TRBV5-6 with TRBJ2-1; TRBD2 aligns across 9 bases. Germline CDR1 is SGHDT and CDR2 is YYEEEE. The ends lost 5 bases at V and 7 bases at J; junction bases unmatched: 16. The CDR3 length is 17 residues.

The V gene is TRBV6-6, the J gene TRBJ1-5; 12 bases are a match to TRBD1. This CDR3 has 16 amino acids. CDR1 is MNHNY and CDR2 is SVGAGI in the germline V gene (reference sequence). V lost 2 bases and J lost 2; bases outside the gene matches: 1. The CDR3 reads CASSYGTGGRNQPQHF. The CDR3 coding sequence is TGTGCCAGCAGTTACGGGACAGGGGGCCGCAATCAGCCCCAGCATTTT.

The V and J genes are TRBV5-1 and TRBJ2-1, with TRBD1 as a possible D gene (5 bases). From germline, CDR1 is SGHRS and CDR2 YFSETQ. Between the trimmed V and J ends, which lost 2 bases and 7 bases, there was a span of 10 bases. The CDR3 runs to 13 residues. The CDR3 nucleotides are TGCGCCAGCAGCTTTCAGGGTAGAAATGAGCAGTTCTTC. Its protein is CASSFQGRNEQFF.